The clone carrying this TCR beta chain was counted only a few times. Its specificity is not known. These data originate in a study of post-analysis software for immune sequencing data. Study-level information: Patients with relapsing-remitting, secondary progressive and progressive-relapsing multiple sclerosis courses were all represented. Study results and limitations: F-measure co-clustering was strong for batch-matched samples. Patients showed TRBV5-6, TRBV5-1 and TRBV20-1 among a few TRBV segments more frequent than in controls.

CDR1 and CDR2 (germline): SGDLS, YYNGEE. There are 14 residues in the CDR3. V lost 1 base to trimming and J lost 5 bases, with 11 bases between them. Unique molecular identifiers were present in the TCR beta cDNA libraries. Roughly 500,000 cDNA molecules were obtained from roughly 1 to 10 million T cells. TCRdb fed the PCR reads into MiXCR, producing one record per CDR3 protein. The sample consists of 170,000 or so distinct CDR3 sequences, approximately 31% of them appearing once. The sequence came from a girl between 10 and 17 years old with multiple sclerosis. The J gene is TRBJ2-3, the V gene TRBV9; D may be TRBD1 or TRBD2 (6 bases each). The material sequenced was blood. The chain's CDR3 is CASSVWGAGDTQYF. CDR3 DNA: TGTGCCAGCAGCGTATGGGGGGCAGGAGATACGCAGTATTTT.